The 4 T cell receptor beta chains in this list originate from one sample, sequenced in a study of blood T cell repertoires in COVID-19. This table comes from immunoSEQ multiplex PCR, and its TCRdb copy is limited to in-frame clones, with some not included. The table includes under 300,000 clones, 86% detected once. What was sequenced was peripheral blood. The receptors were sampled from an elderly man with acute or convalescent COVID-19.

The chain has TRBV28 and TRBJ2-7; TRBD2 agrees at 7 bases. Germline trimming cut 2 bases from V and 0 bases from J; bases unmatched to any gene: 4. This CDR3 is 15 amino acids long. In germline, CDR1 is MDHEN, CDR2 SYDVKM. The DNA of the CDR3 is TGTGCCAGCAGTTTAGCGGGAGCGGCCTCCTACGAGCAGTACTTC. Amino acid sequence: CASSLAGAASYEQYF.

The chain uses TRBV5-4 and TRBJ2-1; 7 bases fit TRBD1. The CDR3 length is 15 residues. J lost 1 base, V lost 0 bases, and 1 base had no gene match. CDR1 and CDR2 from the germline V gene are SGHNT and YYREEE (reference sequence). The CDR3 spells CASSLVQGSYNEQFF. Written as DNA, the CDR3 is TGTGCCAGCAGCTTGGTACAGGGGTCCTACAATGAGCAGTTCTTC.

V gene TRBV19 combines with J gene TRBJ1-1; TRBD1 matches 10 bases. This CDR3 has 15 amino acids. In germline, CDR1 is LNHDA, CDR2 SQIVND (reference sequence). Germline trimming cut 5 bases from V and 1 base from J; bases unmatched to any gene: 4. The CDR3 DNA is TGTGCCAGTAGTCCGGACAGGGGGACGAACACTGAAGCTTTCTTT. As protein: CASSPDRGTNTEAFF.

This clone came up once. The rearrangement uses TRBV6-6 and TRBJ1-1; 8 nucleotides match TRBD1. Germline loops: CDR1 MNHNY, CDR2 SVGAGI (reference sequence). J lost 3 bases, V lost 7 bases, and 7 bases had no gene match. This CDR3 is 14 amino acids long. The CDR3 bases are TGTGCCAGCAAAGATTACAGGGGGGACACTGAAGCTTTCTTT. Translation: CASKDYRGDTEAFF.